One T cell receptor (beta chain) is described in this entry. What it binds is not known. This specimen comes from a study of T-cell reconstitution after alpha-beta-depleted transplantation in children. The library targeted TCRbeta and was prepared with unique molecular identifiers. TCRdb re-analysed the PCR reads in MiXCR, keeping a single row per CDR3 protein. The sample gives 300,000 to 400,000 distinct CDR3 sequences, around 16% of which show up once; roughly 40% is in the top ten. General study results and limits: About two months after transplant, alpha-beta T cells reportedly came from several hundred expanded graft clones.

With 3 bases clipped from V and 2 bases from J, the junction kept 10 bases outside the gene matches. The CDR3 has 17 residues. Germline CDR1 reads SGDLS; CDR2 reads YYNGEE. This sequence joins TRBV9 and TRBJ2-2; 7 bases are a match to TRBD2. The TCR sequence derives from a male patient under 10 years old who had a stem cell transplant for acute lymphoblastic leukemia, so the T cells may come from the graft donor. The sequences come from PBMCs, mostly from graft donor cells, collected 360 days after TCRalphabeta/CD19-depleted stem cell transplant. The CDR3 loop reads CASSARGAGANTGELFF. Written as DNA, the CDR3 is TGTGCCAGCAGCGCACGGGGTGCGGGAGCTAACACCGGGGAGCTGTTTTTT.